This paragraph reports one TCR beta chain. What it binds is not known. The data were obtained in a study of OX40 agonist ivuxolimab in advanced cancers. Measured with immunoSEQ multiplex PCR; TCRdb has only the in-frame clones, and not every one. The sample includes 25,000 to 35,000 clones, approximately 84% of them seen just once. Study outcomes and limitations: Low normalized clonal expansion also occurred in some nonresponding patients.

The CDR3 covers 18 residues. The germline V gene encodes CDR1 LNHNV and CDR2 YYDKDF (reference sequence). The V and J ends lost 0 bases and 0 bases respectively, with 12 bases between them. This chain links TRBV15 with TRBJ2-6; D not resolved. This specimen consisted of CD4+ or CD8+ T cells sorted from blood, obtained in a trial of the OX40 agonist ivuxolimab. This clonotype was obtained from an adult with an advanced solid tumor such as melanoma, head and neck, liver or kidney cancer. The CDR3 nucleotides are TGTGCCACCAGCAGAGATCCCTCCCTATCCTCTGGGGCCAACGTCCTGACTTTC. Its translation: CATSRDPSLSSGANVLTF.